This T cell receptor beta chain was documented in a study of type 1 regulatory T cells. On the study more broadly: T-allo10 is a Tr1-enriched, alloantigen-specific CD4 T cell product made in vitro.

Each CDR3 protein is one row after TCRdb ran MiXCR on the reads. The profile shows approximately 100,000 distinct CDR3 sequences, roughly 31% of them singletons. Trimming at V came to 4 bases and at J to 2 bases, leaving 11 bases not matched to a gene. Germline-derived CDR1 and CDR2 are SGHKS and YYEKEE (reference sequence). The CDR3 has 16 residues. Sample: CD4+ T cells, either the whole sample or a sorted fraction (not recorded which). The sequence came from a human donor in good health. The J gene is TRBJ1-1, the V gene TRBV5-5, with 7 bases identical to TRBD1. The CDR3 spells CASSGVLTGRNTEAFF. The DNA for the CDR3 is TGTGCCAGCAGCGGGGTTTTGACAGGGAGAAACACTGAAGCTTTCTTT.